This TCR beta chain was profiled in a study of blood T cell repertoires in COVID-19. Sequencing used immunoSEQ multiplex PCR; TCRdb keeps in-frame clones, though not all of them. The sample lists 250,000 or so clones, roughly nine tenths occurring once. The CDR3 totals 12 residues. The V gene lost 7 bases and the J gene lost 7 bases, with 13 bases spanning the gap. Germline V CDR1 and CDR2: MDHEN, SYDVKM. The rearrangement links TRBV28 to TRBJ1-2; TRBD1 is a possible D gene (5 bases). The sample consisted of peripheral blood. This receptor was taken from a middle-aged woman who had recovered from COVID-19. This CDR3 is CASTQVGVGYTF. CDR3 coding DNA: TGTGCCAGCACCCAGGTAGGGGTTGGCTACACCTTC.